These 10 T cell receptor beta chains were all obtained from the same sample, sequenced in a study of blood T cell repertoires in COVID-19 (dated by TCRdb to about 2020). The library relied on the immunoSEQ multiplex PCR assay. The source is immuneACCESS, and TCRdb retained only in-frame sequences with V and J called. Part of the clones is not carried over; for the studies checked, unresolved V genes explain less than half of this, and the remainder is unexplained. A total of about 170,000 clones appear in this sample, about nine tenths of them only once. The ten top clones hold roughly 9.8% of the sample. The specimen sequenced was peripheral blood. The receptors derive from a woman aged 55-69 years with COVID-19, enrolled during active disease.

The CDR3: CASSSLRDTSNTGELFF. As DNA, the CDR3 is TGTGCCAGCAGCTCACTCCGGGACACTTCGAACACCGGGGAGCTGTTTTTT. The chain is built from TRBV13 and TRBJ2-2, with D perhaps matching TRBD1 (6 bases). This CDR3 comprises 17 residues. Germline lookup yields CDR1 PRHDT and CDR2 FYEKMQ (reference sequence). The V end was cut by 4 bases, the J end by 0 bases, with 15 bases between.

The rearrangement joins TRBV5-1 to TRBJ1-1; D gene unclear. This CDR3 is 15 amino acids long. V gave up 0 bases and J gave up 0 bases, with 9 bases separating them. Germline values: CDR1 SGHRS, CDR2 YFSETQ. This chain's CDR3 is CASSLGGSMNTEAFF. The CDR3 bases are TGCGCCAGCAGCTTGGGAGGGTCGATGAACACTGAAGCTTTCTTT.

J is TRBJ2-1 and V is TRBV7-3; 10 nucleotides match TRBD2. V gave up 5 bases and J gave up 2 bases; unmatched junction bases: 9. This CDR3 is 17 amino acids long. Per germline, CDR1 SGHTA and CDR2 FQGTGA. Here the CDR3 DNA reads TGTGCCAGCAGCCGCCGGAGTACTAGCGGGACCTACAATGAGCAGTTCTTC. It translates to CASSRRSTSGTYNEQFF.

J is TRBJ2-2 and V is TRBV5-1; D is perhaps TRBD1 (5 bases). Trimming stripped 0 bases from V and 6 bases from J, with 9 bases between. In germline, CDR1 is SGHRS, CDR2 YFSETQ. The CDR3 is 14 residues long. Here the CDR3 DNA reads TGCGCCAGCAGCTTGGAACAGGTCCCCGGGGAGCTGTTTTTT. The encoded protein is CASSLEQVPGELFF.

V gene TRBV11-2 combines with J gene TRBJ2-7, with TRBD1 as a possible D gene (6 bases). There are 13 residues in the CDR3. Germline V gene lookup returns CDR1 SGHAT and CDR2 FQNNGV. Trimming took off 6 bases at V and 3 bases at J, with 12 bases between the two ends. Here the CDR3 DNA reads TGTGCCAGCAGTGCGGCACAGGGCTACGAGCAGTACTTC. Protein sequence: CASSAAQGYEQYF. The entire variable domain, with the rest obtained from reference TRBV11-2 and TRBJ2-7, is as follows: EAGVAQSPRYKIIEKRQSVAFWCNPISGHATLYWYQQILGQGPKLLIQFQNNGVVDDSQLPKDRFSAERLKGVDSTLKIQPAKLEDSAVYLCASSAAQGYEQYFGPGTRLTVT.

This clone was seen once. The J gene is TRBJ1-1, the V gene TRBV7-9; D gene ambiguous. Trimming pared 5 bases from V and 8 bases from J, leaving 12 bases between. Germline V gene lookup returns CDR1 SEHNR and CDR2 FQNEAQ (reference sequence). The CDR3 totals 12 residues. The chain's CDR3 is CASSTELFEAFF. The DNA of the CDR3 is TGTGCCAGCAGCACAGAATTATTCGAAGCTTTCTTT.

This clone was detected once. V gene TRBV19 combines with J gene TRBJ2-1, with 8 nucleotides matching TRBD2. V lost 5 bases, J lost 7 bases, and 10 bases stayed unmatched. This CDR3 has 15 amino acids. Germline-derived CDR1 and CDR2 are LNHDA and SQIVND (reference sequence). CDR3 amino acids: CASSDKAGDPNEQFF. CDR3 DNA sequence: TGTGCCAGTAGTGACAAAGCGGGAGACCCAAATGAGCAGTTCTTC.

The rearrangement uses TRBV19 and TRBJ1-3; a weak D match, TRBD1 (6 bases). The CDR3 runs 16 residues. Germline V CDR1 and CDR2: LNHDA, SQIVND (reference sequence). V lost 5 bases and J 4 bases, leaving 18 bases between the germline ends. In nucleotides, the CDR3 is TGTGCCAGTAGTGCCTCCACAGGGAATGCCGGAAACACCATATATTTT. As protein: CASSASTGNAGNTIYF.

The V gene is TRBV28, the J gene TRBJ1-5; D not resolved. Germline V gene data show CDR1 as MDHEN and CDR2 as SYDVKM. The CDR3 sequence is 14 residues long. The V gene lost 5 bases and the J gene lost 4 bases, with 12 bases spanning the gap. CDR3 bases: TGTGCCAGCAGTACTGGACGGGGTAATCAGCCCCAGCATTTT. It encodes CASSTGRGNQPQHF.

This clone occurred once. V is TRBV7-3 and J is TRBJ1-1; no clear D. CDR1 and CDR2 (germline): SGHTA, FQGTGA. The CDR3 spans 12 residues. The V end lost 1 base, the J end lost 4 bases, and 4 bases lay between the germline ends. DNA of the CDR3: TGTGCCAGCAGCTTAAGCGGCACTGAAGCTTTCTTT. This encodes CASSLSGTEAFF.